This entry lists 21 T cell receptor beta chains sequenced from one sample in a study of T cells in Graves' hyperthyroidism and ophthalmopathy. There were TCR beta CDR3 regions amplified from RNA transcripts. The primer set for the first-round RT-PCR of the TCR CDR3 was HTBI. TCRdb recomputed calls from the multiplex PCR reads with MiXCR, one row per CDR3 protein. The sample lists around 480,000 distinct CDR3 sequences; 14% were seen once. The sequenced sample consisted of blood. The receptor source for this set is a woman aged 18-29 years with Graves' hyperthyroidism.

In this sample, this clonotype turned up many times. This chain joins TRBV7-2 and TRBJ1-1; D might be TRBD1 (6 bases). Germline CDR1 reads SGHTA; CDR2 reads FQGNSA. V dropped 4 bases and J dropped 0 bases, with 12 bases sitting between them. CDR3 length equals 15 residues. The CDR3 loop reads CASSWGGGLNTEAFF. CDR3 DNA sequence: TGTGCCAGCAGCTGGGGGGGGGGCCTGAACACTGAAGCTTTCTTT. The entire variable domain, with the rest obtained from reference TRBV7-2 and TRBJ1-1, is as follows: GAGVSQSPSNKVTEKGKDVELRCDPISGHTALYWYRQSLGQGLEFLIYFQGNSAPDKSGLPSDRFSAERTGGSVSTLTIQRTQQEDSAVYLCASSWGGGLNTEAFFGQGTRLTVV.

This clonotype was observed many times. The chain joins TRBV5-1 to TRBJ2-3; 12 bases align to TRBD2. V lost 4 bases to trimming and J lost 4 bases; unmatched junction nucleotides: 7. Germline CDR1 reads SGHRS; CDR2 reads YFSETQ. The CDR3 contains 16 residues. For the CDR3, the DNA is TGCGCCAGCAGCCCTAGACTAGCGGGAGCGTCAGATACGCAGTATTTT. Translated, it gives CASSPRLAGASDTQYF.

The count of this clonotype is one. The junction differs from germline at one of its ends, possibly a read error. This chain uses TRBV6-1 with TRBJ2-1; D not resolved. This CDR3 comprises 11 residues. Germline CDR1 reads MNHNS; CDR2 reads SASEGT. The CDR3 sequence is CAGSPLNEQFF. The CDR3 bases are TGTGCCGGCAGCCCTTTGAACGAGCAGTTCTTC.

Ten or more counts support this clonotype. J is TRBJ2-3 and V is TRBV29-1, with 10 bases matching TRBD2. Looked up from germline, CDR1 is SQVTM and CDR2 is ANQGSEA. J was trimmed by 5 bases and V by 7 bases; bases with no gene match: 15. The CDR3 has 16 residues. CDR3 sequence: CSAQPRLAGVVDTQYF. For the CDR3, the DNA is TGCAGCGCCCAGCCCCGGCTAGCGGGAGTGGTAGATACGCAGTATTTT.

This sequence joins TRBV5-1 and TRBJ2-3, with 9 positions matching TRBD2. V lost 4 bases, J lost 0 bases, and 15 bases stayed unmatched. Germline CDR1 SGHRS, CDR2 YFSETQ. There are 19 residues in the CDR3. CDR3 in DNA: TGCGCCAGCAGCAGCACCGGGACTAGCCTACCCCATAGCACAGATACGCAGTATTTT. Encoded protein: CASSSTGTSLPHSTDTQYF.

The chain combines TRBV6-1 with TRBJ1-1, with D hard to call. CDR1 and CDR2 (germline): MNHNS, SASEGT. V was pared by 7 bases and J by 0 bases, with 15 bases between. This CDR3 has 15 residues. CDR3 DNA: TGTGCCAGCAAAACTTTTAGGGATTTGAACACTGAAGCTTTCTTT. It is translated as CASKTFRDLNTEAFF.

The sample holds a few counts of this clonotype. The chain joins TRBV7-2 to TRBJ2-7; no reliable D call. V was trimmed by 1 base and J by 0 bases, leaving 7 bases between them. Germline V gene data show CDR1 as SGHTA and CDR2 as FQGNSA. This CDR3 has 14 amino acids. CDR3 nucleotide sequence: TGTGCCAGCAGCTTAGATGCCAACTCCTACGAGCAGTACTTC. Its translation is CASSLDANSYEQYF.

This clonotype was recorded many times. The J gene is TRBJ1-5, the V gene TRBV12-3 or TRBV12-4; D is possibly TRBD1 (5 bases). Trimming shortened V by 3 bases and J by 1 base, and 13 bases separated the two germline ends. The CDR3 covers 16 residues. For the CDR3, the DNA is TGTGCCAGCAGTTTGGGGCAGGTGGGAAGCAATCAGCCCCAGCATTTT. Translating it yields CASSLGQVGSNQPQHF.

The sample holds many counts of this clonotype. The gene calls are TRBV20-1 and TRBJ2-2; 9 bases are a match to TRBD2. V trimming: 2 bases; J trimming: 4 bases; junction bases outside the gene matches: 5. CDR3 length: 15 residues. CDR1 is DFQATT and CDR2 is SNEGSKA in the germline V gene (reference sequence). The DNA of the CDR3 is TGCAGTGCTAGATGGGCTAGCGGGATCACCGGGGAGCTGTTTTTT. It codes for CSARWASGITGELFF.

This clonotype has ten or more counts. CDR3 protein: CASSFGTLTYNEQFF. The CDR3 bases are TGTGCCAGCAGTTTCGGGACTCTAACCTACAATGAGCAGTTCTTC. The V call is TRBV27, the J call TRBJ2-1, with D maybe TRBD2 (6 bases). Germline CDR1 and CDR2: MNHEY and SMNVEV (reference sequence). Between the trimmed V and J ends, which lost 3 bases and 2 bases, there was a span of 11 bases. The CDR3 extends over 15 amino acids.

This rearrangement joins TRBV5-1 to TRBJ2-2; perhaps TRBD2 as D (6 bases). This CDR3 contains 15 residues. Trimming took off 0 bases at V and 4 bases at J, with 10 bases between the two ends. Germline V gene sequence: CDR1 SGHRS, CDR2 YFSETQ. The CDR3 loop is CASSLGVGSTGELFF. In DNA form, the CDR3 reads TGCGCCAGCAGCTTGGGGGTCGGGAGCACCGGGGAGCTGTTTTTT.

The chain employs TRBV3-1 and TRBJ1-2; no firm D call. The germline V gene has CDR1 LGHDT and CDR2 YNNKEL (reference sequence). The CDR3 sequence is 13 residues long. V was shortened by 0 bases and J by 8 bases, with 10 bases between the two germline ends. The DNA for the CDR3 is TGTGCCAGCAGCCAAGATAGAGGTAGCGGCTACACCTTC. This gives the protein CASSQDRGSGYTF.

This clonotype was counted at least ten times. CDR3 residues: CSARDLGESPYNEQFF. CDR3 DNA: TGCAGTGCTAGAGATCTCGGGGAGAGCCCCTACAATGAGCAGTTCTTC. The gene calls are TRBV20-1 and TRBJ2-1; D is perhaps TRBD2 (5 bases). Germline values: CDR1 DFQATT, CDR2 SNEGSKA (reference sequence). This CDR3 is built from 16 residues. V was cut by 0 bases and J by 2 bases, with 14 bases left in between.

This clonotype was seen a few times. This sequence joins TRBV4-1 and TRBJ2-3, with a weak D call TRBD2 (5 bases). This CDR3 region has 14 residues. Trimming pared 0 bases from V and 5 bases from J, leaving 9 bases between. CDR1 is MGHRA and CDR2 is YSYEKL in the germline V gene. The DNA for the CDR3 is TGCGCCAGCAGCCAAGAGAAACGGGAAGATACGCAGTATTTT. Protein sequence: CASSQEKREDTQYF.

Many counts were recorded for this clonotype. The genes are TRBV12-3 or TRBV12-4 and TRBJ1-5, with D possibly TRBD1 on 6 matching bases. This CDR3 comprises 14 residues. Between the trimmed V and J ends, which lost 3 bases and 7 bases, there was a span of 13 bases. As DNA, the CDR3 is TGTGCCAGCAGTTTTAAGGGGGGCGGGCAGCCCCAGCATTTT. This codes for CASSFKGGGQPQHF.

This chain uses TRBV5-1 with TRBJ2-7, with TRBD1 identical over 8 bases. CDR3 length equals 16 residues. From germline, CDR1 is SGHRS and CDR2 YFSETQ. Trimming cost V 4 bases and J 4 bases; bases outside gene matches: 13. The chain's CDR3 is CASSLTSRQGLYEQYF. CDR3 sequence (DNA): TGCGCCAGCAGCCTCACCTCCCGACAGGGGTTGTACGAGCAGTACTTC.

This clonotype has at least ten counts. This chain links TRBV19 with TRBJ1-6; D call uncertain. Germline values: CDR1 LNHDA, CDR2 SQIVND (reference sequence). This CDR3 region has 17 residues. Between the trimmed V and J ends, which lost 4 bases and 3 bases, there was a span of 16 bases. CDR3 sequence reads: CASSTRTALDYNSPLHF. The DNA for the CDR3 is TGTGCCAGTAGTACGAGGACCGCCTTAGACTATAATTCACCCCTCCACTTT.

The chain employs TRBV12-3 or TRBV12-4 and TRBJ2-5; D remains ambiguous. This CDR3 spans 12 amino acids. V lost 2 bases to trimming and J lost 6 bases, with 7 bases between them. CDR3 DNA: TGTGCCAGCAGTTTAATCGCGCAGACCCAGTACTTC. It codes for CASSLIAQTQYF.

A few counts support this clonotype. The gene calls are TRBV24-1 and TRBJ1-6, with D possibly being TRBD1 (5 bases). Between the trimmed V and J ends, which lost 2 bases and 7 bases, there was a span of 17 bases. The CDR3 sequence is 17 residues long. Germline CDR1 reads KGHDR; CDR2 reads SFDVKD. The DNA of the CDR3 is TGTGCCACCAGTGATTCCCGCCGGGGGGGTTGGAATTCACCCCTCCACTTT. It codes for CATSDSRRGGWNSPLHF.

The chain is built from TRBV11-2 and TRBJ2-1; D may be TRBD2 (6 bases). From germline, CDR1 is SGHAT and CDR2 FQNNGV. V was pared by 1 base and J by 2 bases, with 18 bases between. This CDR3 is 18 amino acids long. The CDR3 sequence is CASSLAGERGRAYNEQFF. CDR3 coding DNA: TGTGCCAGCAGCTTAGCGGGGGAGAGGGGCCGGGCCTACAATGAGCAGTTCTTC.

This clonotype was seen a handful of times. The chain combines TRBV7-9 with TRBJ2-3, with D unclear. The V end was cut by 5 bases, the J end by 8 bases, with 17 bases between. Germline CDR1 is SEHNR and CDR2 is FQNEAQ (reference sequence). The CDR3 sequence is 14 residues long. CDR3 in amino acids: CASSPPTRPATQYF. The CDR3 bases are TGTGCCAGCAGCCCCCCGACTCGCCCGGCTACGCAGTATTTT.